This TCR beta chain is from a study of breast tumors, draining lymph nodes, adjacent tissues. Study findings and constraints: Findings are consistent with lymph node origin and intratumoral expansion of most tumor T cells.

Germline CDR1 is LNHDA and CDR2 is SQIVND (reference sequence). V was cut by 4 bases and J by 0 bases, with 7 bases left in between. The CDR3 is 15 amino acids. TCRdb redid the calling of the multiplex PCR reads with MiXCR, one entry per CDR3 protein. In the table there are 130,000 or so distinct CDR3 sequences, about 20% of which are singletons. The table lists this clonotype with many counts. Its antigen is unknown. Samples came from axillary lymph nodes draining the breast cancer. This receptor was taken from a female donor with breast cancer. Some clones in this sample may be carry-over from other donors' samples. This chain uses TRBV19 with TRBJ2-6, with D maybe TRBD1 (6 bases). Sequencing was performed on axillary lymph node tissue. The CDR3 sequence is CASSRGGSGANVLTF. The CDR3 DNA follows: TGTGCCAGTAGTAGAGGGGGCTCTGGGGCCAACGTCCTGACTTTC.